What follows are 4 T cell receptor beta chains derived from one specimen sequenced in a study of T cell repertoires in cytomegalovirus infection. One entry per CDR3 protein results from TCRdb running MiXCR on the reads. The sample shows 200,000 to 300,000 distinct CDR3 sequences, roughly an eighth of them seen only once. The sample comprised PBMCs. These TCRs come from a human donor in good health (CMV status not recorded). Some clones in this sample may be carry-over from other donors' samples.

This clonotype was detected many times. The genes are TRBV7-9 and TRBJ1-6; D call uncertain. CDR3 length equals 16 residues. V dropped 5 bases and J dropped 9 bases, with 20 bases sitting between them. Germline V gene data show CDR1 as SEHNR and CDR2 as FQNEAQ (reference sequence). The CDR3, as DNA: TGTGCCAGCAGCGCACCCCGTTCCGTGGGAGGTTCACCCCTCCACTTT. Translation gives CASSAPRSVGGSPLHF.

In this sample, this clonotype turned up many times. This chain connects TRBV6-4 to TRBJ2-2; TRBD2 might be the D (5 bases). From germline, CDR1 is MRHNA and CDR2 SNTAGT. The CDR3 runs to 15 residues. Trimming took off 5 bases at V and 4 bases at J, with 14 bases between the two ends. This chain's CDR3 is CASSKMAGVTGELFF. Here the CDR3 DNA reads TGTGCCAGCAGTAAAATGGCGGGCGTCACCGGGGAGCTGTTTTTT.

This clonotype was recorded at least ten times. The chain combines TRBV7-3 with TRBJ1-3; no reliable D call. The CDR3 runs 14 residues. The V gene lost 5 bases and the J gene lost 0 bases, with 8 bases spanning the gap. Germline V CDR1 and CDR2: SGHTA, FQGTGA. CDR3 protein: CASSPGASGNTIYF. The CDR3 DNA sequence: TGTGCCAGCAGCCCAGGCGCCTCTGGAAACACCATATATTTT.

This clonotype was seen a few times. J is TRBJ2-4 and V is TRBV20-1, with D unresolved. CDR3 length: 11 amino acids. V gave up 0 bases and J gave up 15 bases, with 12 bases separating them. Germline assignment: CDR1 DFQATT and CDR2 SNEGSKA (reference sequence). The CDR3 here is CSARDDVAWYF. CDR3 in DNA: TGCAGTGCTAGAGATGACGTGGCATGGTACTTC.